This TCR beta chain was sequenced in a study of blood T cell repertoires in COVID-19. The V gene lost 7 bases and the J gene lost 0 bases, with 12 bases spanning the gap. The V gene's germline CDR1 is LNHDA and CDR2 SQIVND (reference sequence). The CDR3 spans 14 residues. Clones were sequenced by immunoSEQ multiplex PCR, and TCRdb holds only the in-frame ones, with some missing. The sample contains 250,000 to 350,000 clones, about nine tenths of which appear only once. The source material was peripheral blood. The chain recombines TRBV19 with TRBJ1-1, with a possible D match to TRBD1 (5 bases). The TCR sequence derives from a woman in her forties or fifties who had recovered from COVID-19. CDR3 bases: TGTGCCAGTACCCGGGGACTTATGAACACTGAAGCTTTCTTT. It specifies CASTRGLMNTEAFF.